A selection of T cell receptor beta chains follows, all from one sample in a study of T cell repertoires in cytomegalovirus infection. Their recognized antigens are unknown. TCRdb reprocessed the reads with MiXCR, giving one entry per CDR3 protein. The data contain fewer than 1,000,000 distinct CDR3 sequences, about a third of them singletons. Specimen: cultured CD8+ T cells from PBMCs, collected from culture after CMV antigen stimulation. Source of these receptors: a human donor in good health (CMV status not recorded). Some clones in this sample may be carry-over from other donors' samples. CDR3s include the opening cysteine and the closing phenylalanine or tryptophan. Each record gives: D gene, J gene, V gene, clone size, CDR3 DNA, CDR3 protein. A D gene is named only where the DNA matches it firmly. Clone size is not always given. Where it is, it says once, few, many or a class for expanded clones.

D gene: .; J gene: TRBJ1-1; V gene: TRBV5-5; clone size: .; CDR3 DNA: TGTGCCAGCAGCTTGGTACTCTCAGCTGGACGTGGAGCTTTCTTT; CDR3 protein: CASSLVLSAGRGAFF
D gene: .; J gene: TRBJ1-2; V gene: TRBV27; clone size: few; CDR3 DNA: TGTGCCAGCAGTCCCGGGGGACCCGTGGGCTATGGCTACACCTTC; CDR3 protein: CASSPGGPVGYGYTF
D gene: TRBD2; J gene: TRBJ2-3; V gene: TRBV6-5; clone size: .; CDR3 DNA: TGTGCCACAGGAAGCGGGGGGCTCAGCACAGATACGCAGTATTTT; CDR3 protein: CATGSGGLSTDTQYF
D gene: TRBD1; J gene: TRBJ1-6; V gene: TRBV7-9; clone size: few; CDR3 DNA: TGTGCCAGCGGACAGGACAGCTCACCCCTCCACTTT; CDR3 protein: CASGQDSSPLHF
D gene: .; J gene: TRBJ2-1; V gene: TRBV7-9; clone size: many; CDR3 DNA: TGTGCCAGCAAGGACCCAAAAGGACAGTCGAGCTCCTACAATGAGCAGTTCTTC; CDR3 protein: CASKDPKGQSSSYNEQFF
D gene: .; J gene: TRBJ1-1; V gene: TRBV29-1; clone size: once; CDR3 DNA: TGCAGCGTTGAAGCGAGAGGGCGCACTGAAGCTTTCTTT; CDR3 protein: CSVEARGRTEAFF
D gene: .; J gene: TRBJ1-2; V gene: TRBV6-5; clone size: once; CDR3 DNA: TGTGCCAGCAGTTACTCGCAATGGGGGAACTATGGCTACACCTTC; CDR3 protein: CASSYSQWGNYGYTF
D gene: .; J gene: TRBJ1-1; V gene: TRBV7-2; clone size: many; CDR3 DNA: TGTGCCAGCAGATACGGGGGCCTTGAAGCTTTCTTT; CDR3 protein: CASRYGGLEAFF
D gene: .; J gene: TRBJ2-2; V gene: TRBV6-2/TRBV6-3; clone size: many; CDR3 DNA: TGTGCCAGCAGTTATACCCCCCGATCCACCGGGGAGCTGTTTTTT; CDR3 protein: CASSYTPRSTGELFF
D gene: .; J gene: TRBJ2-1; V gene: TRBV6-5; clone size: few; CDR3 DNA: TGTGCCAGCAGTTATGTACAGCCGGCCTACAATGAGCAGTTCTTC; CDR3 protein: CASSYVQPAYNEQFF
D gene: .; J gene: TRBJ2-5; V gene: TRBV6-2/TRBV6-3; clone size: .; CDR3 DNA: TGTGCCAGCAGTTTCGTTGGCGGCCAAGAGACCCAGTACTTC; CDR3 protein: CASSFVGGQETQYF
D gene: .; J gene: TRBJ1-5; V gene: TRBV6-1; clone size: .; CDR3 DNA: TGTGCCAGCAGGTCCGGGACGGACTATCAGCCCCAGCATTTT; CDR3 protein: CASRSGTDYQPQHF
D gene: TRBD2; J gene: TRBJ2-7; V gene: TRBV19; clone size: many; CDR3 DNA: TGTGCCAGCAGTTCGGGAGGAACCTACGAGCAGTACTTC; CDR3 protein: CASSSGGTYEQYF
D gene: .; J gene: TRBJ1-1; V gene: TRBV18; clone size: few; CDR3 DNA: TGTGCCAGCTCACCCCATGAAGCTTTCTTT; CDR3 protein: CASSPHEAFF
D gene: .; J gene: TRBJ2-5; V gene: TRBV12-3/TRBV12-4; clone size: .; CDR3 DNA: TGTGCCAGCAGTAAGGTCTTGGGGGGCTTTGGGGAGACCCAGTACTTC; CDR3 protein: CASSKVLGGFGETQYF
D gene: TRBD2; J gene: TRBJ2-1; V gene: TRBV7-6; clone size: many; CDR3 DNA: TGTGCCAGCAGCTTAGATGAACGCGGGGGCTACAATGAGCAGTTCTTC; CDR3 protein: CASSLDERGGYNEQFF
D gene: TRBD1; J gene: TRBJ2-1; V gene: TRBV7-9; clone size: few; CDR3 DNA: TGTGCCAGCAGCCGGACAGGGGGCAGGTCCTACAATGAGCAGTTCTTC; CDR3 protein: CASSRTGGRSYNEQFF
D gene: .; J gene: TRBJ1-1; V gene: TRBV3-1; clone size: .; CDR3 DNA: TGTGCCAGCAGCCAAGATGGGGAGACTGAAGCTTTCTTT; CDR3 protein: CASSQDGETEAFF
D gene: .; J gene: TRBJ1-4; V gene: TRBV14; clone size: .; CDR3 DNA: TGTGCCAGCAGCCAAGATGGCCCGAGCGAAAAACTGTTTTTT; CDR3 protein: CASSQDGPSEKLFF
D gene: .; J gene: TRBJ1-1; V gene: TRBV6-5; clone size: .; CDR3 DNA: TGTGCCAGCAGTTACTCCGGGACTCCAGAAGCTTTCTTT; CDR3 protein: CASSYSGTPEAFF
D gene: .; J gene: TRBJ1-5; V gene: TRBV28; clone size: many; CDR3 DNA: TGTGCCAGCAGTGCGGGGGGACGAAGAAATCAGCCCCAGCATTTT; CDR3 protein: CASSAGGRRNQPQHF
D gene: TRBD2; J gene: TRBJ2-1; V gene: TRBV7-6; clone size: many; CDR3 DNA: TGTGCCAGCAGCTCTAGCGGGGGGCTTAATGAGCAGTTCTTC; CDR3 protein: CASSSSGGLNEQFF
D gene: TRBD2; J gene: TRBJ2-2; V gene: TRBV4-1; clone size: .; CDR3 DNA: TGCGCCAGCAGCCCCGCCGGCGGGAGAGCGAACACCGGGGAGCTGTTTTTT; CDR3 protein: CASSPAGGRANTGELFF
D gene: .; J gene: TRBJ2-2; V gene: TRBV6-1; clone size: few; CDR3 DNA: TGTGCCAGCAGCGGAGCGAACACCGGGGAGCTGTTTTTT; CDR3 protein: CASSGANTGELFF
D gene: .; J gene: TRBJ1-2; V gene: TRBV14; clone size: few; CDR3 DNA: TGTGCCAGCAGCCAAGATCGAAGGGGCGTTCAGGACTATGGCTACACCTTC; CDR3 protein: CASSQDRRGVQDYGYTF
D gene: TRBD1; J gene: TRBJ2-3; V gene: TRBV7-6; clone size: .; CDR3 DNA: TGTGCCAGCAGCTCGACCGGGACAGACACCACAGATACGCAGTATTTT; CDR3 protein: CASSSTGTDTTDTQYF
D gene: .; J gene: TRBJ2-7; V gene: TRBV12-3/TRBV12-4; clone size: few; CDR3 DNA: TGTGCCAGCAGTTTTAACGGCTACGAGCAGTACTTC; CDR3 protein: CASSFNGYEQYF
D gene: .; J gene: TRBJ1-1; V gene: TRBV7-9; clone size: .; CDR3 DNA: TGTGCCAGCAGCATTAGACTCCCGCCGAACACTGAAGCTTTCTTT; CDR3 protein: CASSIRLPPNTEAFF
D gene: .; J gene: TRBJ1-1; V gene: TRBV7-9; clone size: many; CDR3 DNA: TGTGCCAGCAGGGGAAAGGGTGGCACTGAAGCTTTCTTT; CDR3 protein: CASRGKGGTEAFF
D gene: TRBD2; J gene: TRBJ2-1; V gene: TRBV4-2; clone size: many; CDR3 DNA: TGTGCCAGCAGCCAAGATCGCCTAGCGGGGGCCTTTTCCTACAATGAGCAGTTCTTC; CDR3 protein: CASSQDRLAGAFSYNEQFF
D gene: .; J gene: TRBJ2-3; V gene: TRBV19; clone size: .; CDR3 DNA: TGTGCCAGTAGTATTTTAGGTCACAGCCTGGGCGGCACAGATACGCAGTATTTT; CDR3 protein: CASSILGHSLGGTDTQYF
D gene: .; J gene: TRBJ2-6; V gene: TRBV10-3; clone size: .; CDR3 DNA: TGTGCCATCAGGGTAGCTCTCTCTGGGGCCAACGTCCTGACTTTC; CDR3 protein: CAIRVALSGANVLTF
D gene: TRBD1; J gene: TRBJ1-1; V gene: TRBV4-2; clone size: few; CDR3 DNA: TGTGCCAGCAGCCAAGGATGGGAGAACAGGGGATATGGTACTGAAGCTTTCTTT; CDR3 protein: CASSQGWENRGYGTEAFF
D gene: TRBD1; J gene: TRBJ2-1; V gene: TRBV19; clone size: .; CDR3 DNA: TGTGCCAGTAGTGCCCCGGACAGGGGCATCGACAATGAGCAGTTCTTC; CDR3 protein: CASSAPDRGIDNEQFF
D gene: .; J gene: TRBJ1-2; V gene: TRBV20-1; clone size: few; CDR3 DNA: TGCAGTGCTAGAGATAGAGGATGGATTCGGTATGGCTACACCTTC; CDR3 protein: CSARDRGWIRYGYTF
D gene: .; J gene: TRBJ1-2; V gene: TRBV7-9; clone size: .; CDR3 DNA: TGTGCCAGCATTTCAACTAGCGGAGGCTACACCTTC; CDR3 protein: CASISTSGGYTF
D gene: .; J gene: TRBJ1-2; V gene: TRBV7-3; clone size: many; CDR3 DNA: TGTGCCAGCAGCTTATCGGGCGGATCAGCAACTTCCTATGGCTACACCTTC; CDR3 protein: CASSLSGGSATSYGYTF
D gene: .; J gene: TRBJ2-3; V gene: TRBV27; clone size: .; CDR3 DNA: TGTGCCAGCAGTTTACGGTGGGGATTCACAGATACGCAGTATTTT; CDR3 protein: CASSLRWGFTDTQYF
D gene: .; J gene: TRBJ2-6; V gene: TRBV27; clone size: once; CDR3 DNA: TGTGCCAGCAGTTTATATGGGGCTGGGGCCAACGTCCTGACTTTC; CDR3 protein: CASSLYGAGANVLTF
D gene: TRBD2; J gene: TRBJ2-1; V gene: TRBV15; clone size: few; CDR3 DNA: TGTGCCACCAGCAGAGAAGGTGGGGGGAGGGACTCCTACAATGAGCAGTTCTTC; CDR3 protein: CATSREGGGRDSYNEQFF
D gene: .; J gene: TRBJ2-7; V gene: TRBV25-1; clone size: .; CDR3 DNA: TGTGCCAGCAATGAAGACAAAGGGTCCGTGTTTCACTACGAGCAGTACTTC; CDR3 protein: CASNEDKGSVFHYEQYF
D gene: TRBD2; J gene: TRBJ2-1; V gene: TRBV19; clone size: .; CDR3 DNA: TGTGCCAGTAAGGGGAGGGGAGGTCCCTACAATGAGCAGTTCTTC; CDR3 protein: CASKGRGGPYNEQFF
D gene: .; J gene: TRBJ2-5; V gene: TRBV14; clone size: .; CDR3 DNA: TGTGCCAGCAGCCAAGGATGGCAAGAGACCCAGTACTTC; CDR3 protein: CASSQGWQETQYF
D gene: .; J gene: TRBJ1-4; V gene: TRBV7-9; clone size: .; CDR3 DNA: TGTGCCAGCAGCTTAGTAGGGTTTAATGAAAAACTGTTTTTT; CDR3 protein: CASSLVGFNEKLFF
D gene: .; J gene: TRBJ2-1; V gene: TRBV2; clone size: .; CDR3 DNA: TGTGCCAGCAGTGACTTTGGGCAGGGCCCCTACAATGAGCAGTTCTTC; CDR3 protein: CASSDFGQGPYNEQFF
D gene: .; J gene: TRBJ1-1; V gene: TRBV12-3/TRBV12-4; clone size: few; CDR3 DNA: TGTGCCAGCAGTTCCTATACAGCGTTGGAAGCTTTCTTT; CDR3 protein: CASSSYTALEAFF
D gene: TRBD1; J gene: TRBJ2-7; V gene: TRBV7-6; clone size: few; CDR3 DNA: TGTGCCAGCAGACCTACAGGGGTGGGTGACGAGCAGTACTTC; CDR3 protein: CASRPTGVGDEQYF
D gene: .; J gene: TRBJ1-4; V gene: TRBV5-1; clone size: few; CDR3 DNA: TGCGCCAGCAGCTTCTGGGGTGGGACTAATGAAAAACTGTTTTTT; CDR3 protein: CASSFWGGTNEKLFF
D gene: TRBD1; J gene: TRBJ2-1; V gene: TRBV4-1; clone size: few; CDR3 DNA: TGCGCCAGCAGCACTAGACAGGGTTTGGGCTCCTACAATGAGCAGTTCTTC; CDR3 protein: CASSTRQGLGSYNEQFF
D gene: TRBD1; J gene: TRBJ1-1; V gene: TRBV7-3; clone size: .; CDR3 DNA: TGTGCCAGCAGCTTAACTGGACAGGCTGGGGAAGCTTTCTTT; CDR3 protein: CASSLTGQAGEAFF
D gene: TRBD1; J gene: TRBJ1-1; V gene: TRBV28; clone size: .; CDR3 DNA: TGTGCCAGCAGTTTTAGGACAGGGTATAGTCTAGCTTTCTTT; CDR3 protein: CASSFRTGYSLAFF
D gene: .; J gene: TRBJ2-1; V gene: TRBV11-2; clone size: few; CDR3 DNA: TGTGCCAGCAGCCCCAGATCCGGGTTTCCCTACAATGAGCAGTTCTTC; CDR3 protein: CASSPRSGFPYNEQFF
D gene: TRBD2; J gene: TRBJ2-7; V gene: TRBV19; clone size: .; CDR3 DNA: TGTGCCAGTGGTCCGGGACTAGCGGGGGACTTCTACGAGCAGTACTTC; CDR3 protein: CASGPGLAGDFYEQYF
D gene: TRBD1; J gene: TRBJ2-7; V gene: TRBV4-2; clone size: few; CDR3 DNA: TGTGCCAGCAGCCAACAAACAGGGGCCCACGAGCAGTACTTC; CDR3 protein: CASSQQTGAHEQYF
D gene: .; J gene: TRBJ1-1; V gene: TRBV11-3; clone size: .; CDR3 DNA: TGTGCCAGCAGCTCGGGGTCTAAAGCTTTCTTT; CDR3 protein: CASSSGSKAFF
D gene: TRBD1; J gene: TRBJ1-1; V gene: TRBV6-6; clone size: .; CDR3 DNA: TGTGCCAGCAGTTACCGGGACAGGGGGCCGATGAACACTGAAGCTTTCTTT; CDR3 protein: CASSYRDRGPMNTEAFF
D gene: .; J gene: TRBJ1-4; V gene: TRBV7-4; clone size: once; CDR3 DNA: TGTGCCAGCAATGGCGGGGACGCGAATGAAAAACTGTTTTTT; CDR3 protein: CASNGGDANEKLFF